This TCR beta chain was retrieved from a study of blood T cell repertoires in COVID-19. Germline CDR1 reads SGDLS; CDR2 reads YYNGEE. CDR3 length: 14 amino acids. V lost 4 bases to trimming and J lost 0 bases, with 9 bases between them. Sequencing was performed with immunoSEQ multiplex PCR; in TCRdb, only in-frame clones are kept and a portion is missing. The data show more than 85,000 clones, 84% seen once. This sequence was found in a human donor in a cohort sampled during active COVID-19. The genes are TRBV9 and TRBJ2-3; D may be TRBD1 (5 bases). Sequences were obtained from peripheral blood. In DNA form, the CDR3 reads TGTGCCAGCAGCATTAGACAGAGCACAGATACGCAGTATTTT. Its translation: CASSIRQSTDTQYF.